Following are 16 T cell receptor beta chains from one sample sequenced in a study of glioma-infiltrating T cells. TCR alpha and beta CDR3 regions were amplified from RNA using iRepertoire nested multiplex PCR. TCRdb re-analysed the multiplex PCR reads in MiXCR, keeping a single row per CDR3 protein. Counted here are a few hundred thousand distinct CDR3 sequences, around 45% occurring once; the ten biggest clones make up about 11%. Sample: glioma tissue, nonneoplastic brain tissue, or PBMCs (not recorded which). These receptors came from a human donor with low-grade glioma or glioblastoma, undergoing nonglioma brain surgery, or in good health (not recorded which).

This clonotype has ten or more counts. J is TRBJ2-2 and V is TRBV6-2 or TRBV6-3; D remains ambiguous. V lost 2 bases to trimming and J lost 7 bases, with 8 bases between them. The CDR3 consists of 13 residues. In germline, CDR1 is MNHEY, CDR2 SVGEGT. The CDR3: CASSYEWDGELFF. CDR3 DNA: TGTGCCAGCAGTTACGAGTGGGACGGGGAGCTGTTTTTT.

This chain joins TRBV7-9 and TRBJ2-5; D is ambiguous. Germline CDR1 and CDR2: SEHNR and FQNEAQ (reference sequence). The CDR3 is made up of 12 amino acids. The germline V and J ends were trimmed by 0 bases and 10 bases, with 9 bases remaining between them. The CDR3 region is CASSLASVVQYF. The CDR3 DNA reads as TGTGCCAGCAGCTTAGCCAGTGTAGTCCAGTACTTC.

In nucleotides, the CDR3 is TGTGCCAGCAGCTTCCAGGGGGGAAGCTCCTACGAGCAGTACTTC. Translating gives CASSFQGGSSYEQYF. The chain has TRBV4-2 and TRBJ2-7; D is perhaps TRBD1 (7 bases). The ends were cut back, 5 bases at V and 0 bases at J, with 14 bases in the middle. The germline CDR1 and CDR2 sequences are LGHNA and YNFKEQ. The CDR3 sequence is 15 residues long.

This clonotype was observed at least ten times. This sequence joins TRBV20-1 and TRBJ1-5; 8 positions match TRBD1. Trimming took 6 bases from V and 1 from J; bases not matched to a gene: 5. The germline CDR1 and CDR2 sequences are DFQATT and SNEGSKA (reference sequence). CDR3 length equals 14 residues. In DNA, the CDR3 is TGCAGTGCCACAAGACAGGGGAGCAATCAGCCCCAGCATTTT. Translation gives CSATRQGSNQPQHF.

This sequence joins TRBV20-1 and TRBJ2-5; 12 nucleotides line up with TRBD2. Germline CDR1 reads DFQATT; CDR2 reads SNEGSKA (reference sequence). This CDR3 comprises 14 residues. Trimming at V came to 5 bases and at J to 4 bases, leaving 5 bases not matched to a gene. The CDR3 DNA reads TGCAGTGCTGGCCGACTAGCGGGAGTAGAGACCCAGTACTTC. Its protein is CSAGRLAGVETQYF.

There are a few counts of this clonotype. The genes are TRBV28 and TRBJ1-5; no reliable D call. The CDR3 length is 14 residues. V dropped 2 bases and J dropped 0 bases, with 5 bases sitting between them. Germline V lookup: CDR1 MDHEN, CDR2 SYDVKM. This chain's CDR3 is CASSLRISNQPQHF. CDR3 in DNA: TGTGCCAGCAGTTTACGAATTAGCAATCAGCCCCAGCATTTT.

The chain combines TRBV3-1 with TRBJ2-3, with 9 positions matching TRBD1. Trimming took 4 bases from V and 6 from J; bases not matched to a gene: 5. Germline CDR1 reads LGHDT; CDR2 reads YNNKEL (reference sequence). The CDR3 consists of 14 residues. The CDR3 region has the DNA TGTGCCAGCAGCCGGACAGGGGCCACGGATACGCAGTATTTT. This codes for CASSRTGATDTQYF.

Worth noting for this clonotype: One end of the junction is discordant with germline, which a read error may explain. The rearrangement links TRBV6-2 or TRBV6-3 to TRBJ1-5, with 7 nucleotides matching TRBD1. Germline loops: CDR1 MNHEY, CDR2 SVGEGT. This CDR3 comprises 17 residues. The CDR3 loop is CASNKDRATYSDQPQHF. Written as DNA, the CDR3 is TGTGCCAGCAATAAAGACAGGGCGACATATAGCGATCAGCCCCAGCATTTT.

The CDR3 here is CASSPGGTRTDTQYF. DNA for the CDR3: TGTGCCAGCAGCCCAGGTGGGACGCGGACAGATACGCAGTATTTT. The chain joins TRBV7-8 to TRBJ2-3; D may be TRBD1 or TRBD2 (5 bases each). CDR3 length: 15 residues. Trimming removed 5 bases from V and 3 bases from J, with 15 bases in between. The germline CDR1 and CDR2 sequences are SGHVS and FQNEAQ. The full variable domain, its missing parts supplied by reference TRBV7-8 and TRBJ2-3, is GAGVSQSPRYKVAKRGQDVALRCDPISGHVSLFWYQQALGQGPEFLTYFQNEAQLDKSGLPSDRFFAERPEGSVSTLKIQRTQQEDSAVYLCASSPGGTRTDTQYFGPGTRLTVL.

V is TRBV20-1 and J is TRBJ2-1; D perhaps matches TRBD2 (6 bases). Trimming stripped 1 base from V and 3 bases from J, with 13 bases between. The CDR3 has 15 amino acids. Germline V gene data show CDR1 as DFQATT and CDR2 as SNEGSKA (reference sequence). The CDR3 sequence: CSARGRASYYNEQFF. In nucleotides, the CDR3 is TGCAGTGCTAGAGGGAGGGCGTCCTACTACAATGAGCAGTTCTTC.

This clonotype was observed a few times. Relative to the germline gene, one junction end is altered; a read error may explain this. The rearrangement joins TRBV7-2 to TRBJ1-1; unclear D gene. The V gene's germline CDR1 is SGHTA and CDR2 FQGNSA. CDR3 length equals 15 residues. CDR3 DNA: TGTGCCAGCAGCGACATCCTGACGGTCTACACTAAAGCTTTCTTT. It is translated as CASSDILTVYTKAFF.

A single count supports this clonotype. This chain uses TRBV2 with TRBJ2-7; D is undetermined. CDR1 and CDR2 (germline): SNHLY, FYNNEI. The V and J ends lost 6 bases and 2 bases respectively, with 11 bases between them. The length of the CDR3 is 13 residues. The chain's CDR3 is CASRSTATYEQYF. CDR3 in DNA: TGTGCCAGCAGGTCGACGGCCACCTACGAGCAGTACTTC.

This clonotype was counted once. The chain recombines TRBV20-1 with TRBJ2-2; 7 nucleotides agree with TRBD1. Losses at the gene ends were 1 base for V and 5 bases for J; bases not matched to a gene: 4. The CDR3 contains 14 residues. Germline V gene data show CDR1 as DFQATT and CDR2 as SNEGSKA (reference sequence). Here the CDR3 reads CSARVTGETGELFF. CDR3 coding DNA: TGCAGTGCTAGAGTAACAGGGGAGACCGGGGAGCTGTTTTTT.

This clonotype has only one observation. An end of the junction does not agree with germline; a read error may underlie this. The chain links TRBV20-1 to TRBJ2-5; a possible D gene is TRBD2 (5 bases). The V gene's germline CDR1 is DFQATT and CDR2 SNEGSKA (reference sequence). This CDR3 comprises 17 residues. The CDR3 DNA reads TGCAGTGTTAGAGCCGACGCCCGAGGCGGGTATGAAGAGACCCAGTACTTC. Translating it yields CSVRADARGGYEETQYF.

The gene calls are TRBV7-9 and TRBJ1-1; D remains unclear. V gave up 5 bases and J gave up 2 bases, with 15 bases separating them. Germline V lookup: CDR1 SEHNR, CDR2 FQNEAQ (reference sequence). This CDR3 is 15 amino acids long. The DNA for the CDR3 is TGTGCCAGCAGCAGAGAGGGCCAGCCAAACACTGAAGCTTTCTTT. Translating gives CASSREGQPNTEAFF.

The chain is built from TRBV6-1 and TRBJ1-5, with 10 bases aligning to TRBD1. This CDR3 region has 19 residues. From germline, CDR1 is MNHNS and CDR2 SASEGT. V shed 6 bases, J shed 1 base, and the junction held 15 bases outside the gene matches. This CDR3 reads CASRPLETGGAWSNQPQHF. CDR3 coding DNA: TGTGCCAGCAGGCCACTGGAGACAGGGGGCGCGTGGAGCAATCAGCCCCAGCATTTT.